This entry describes one TCR beta chain. No antigen is known for it. These data come from a study of beta chain features in type 1 diabetes. Notes on the study in general: Researchers cautioned that cDNA sequencing could over-represent cells with high TCR expression. Moderate but significant shortening of TCRB CDR3s was recorded in all four CD4+ subsets from Type 1 diabetes patients.

This CDR3 spans 11 amino acids. Trimming stripped 5 bases from V and 6 bases from J, with 9 bases between. Germline V gives CDR1 SQVTM, CDR2 ANQGSEA. The whole isolated RNA underwent reverse transcription, so sequencing captured expressed TCRB transcripts. The method was immunoSEQ multiplex PCR; TCRdb's version includes in-frame clones alone and lacks a portion of them. The table has 600,000 to 650,000 clones, about 14% seen once; the top ten hold about 0.093%. The origin of this receptor is a man aged 18 to 29 in good health. This chain connects TRBV29-1 to TRBJ2-3; possibly TRBD1 or TRBD2 for D (6 bases each). Sequencing was carried out using naive CD4+ T cells from blood. The CDR3 DNA is TGCAGCGTTCTAGGGGGGGATACGCAGTATTTT. It codes for CSVLGGDTQYF.